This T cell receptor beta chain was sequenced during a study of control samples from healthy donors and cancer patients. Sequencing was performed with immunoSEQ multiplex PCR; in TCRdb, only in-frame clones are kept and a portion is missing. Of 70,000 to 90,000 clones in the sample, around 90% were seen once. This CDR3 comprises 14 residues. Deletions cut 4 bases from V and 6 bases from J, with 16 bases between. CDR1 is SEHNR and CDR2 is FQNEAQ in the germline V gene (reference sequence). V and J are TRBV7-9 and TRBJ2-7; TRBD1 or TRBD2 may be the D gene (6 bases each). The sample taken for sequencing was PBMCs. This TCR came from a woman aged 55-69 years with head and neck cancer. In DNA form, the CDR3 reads TGTGCCAGCAGCTACGAGGGGGGTGATCGCGAGCAGTACTTC. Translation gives CASSYEGGDREQYF.